This record concerns one T cell receptor (beta chain) sequence. The antigen is not known. This entry is derived from a study of T cell responses to AZD1222 COVID-19 vaccine. The study, taken as a whole, reports: Compared with day 0, the breadth and depth of the Spike-specific TCR repertoire rose significantly after two doses of AZD1222. Nearly half of spike-specific TCRs reportedly target variant regions that are unmutated in the B.1.351 and B.1.1.7 variants. Along spike, vaccine-associated CD4 TCRs were found throughout, with dominance at 160-218 and 743-854. Donors, mostly white British, included more females; clonal diversity was possibly underestimated.

The data were produced by immunoSEQ multiplex PCR, yet TCRdb's version contains in-frame clones alone and is incomplete. The sample shows roughly 110,000 clones, roughly 90% of them seen only once. Germline loops: CDR1 SGHRS, CDR2 YFSETQ. The CDR3 has 14 amino acids. The ends lost 4 bases at V and 4 bases at J; junction bases unmatched: 3. The sequence derives from an adult who received the AZD1222 COVID-19 vaccine. The specimen was peripheral blood, collected 28 days after the second AZD1222 dose. The chain recombines TRBV5-1 with TRBJ1-1; 11 nucleotides match TRBD1. The CDR3 region has the DNA TGCGCCAGCAGCCCTGGGACAGGGGGCACTGAAGCTTTCTTT. The encoded protein is CASSPGTGGTEAFF.